This entry features one TCR beta chain sequence. These data are taken from a study of blood T cell repertoires in COVID-19. In the study overall: Material from acute and convalescent COVID-19 was sourced from the United States, Italy and Spain. T cells, B-cell-depleted T cells, or PBMCs provided the cDNA or gDNA that served as material.

CDR3 length: 15 residues. Germline CDR1 and CDR2: SGHRS and YFSETQ. V was shortened by 0 bases and J by 1 base, with 5 bases between the two germline ends. Authors' analysis steps: By means of reference gene primer amplification, nucleated cell counts were estimated. The repertoire was sequenced with immunoSEQ multiplex PCR; TCRdb's copy has only in-frame clones and lacks some. The V and J calls and clone size come from that table; D and trimming were worked out from the DNA. This sample has around 70,000 clones, with about 90% found just once. This receptor was obtained from a human donor in a cohort sampled during active COVID-19. What was sequenced was peripheral blood. The genes are TRBV5-1 and TRBJ2-6, with unresolved D. CDR3 bases: TGCGCCAGCAGCTTGGAGAGGTCTGGGGCCAACGTCCTGACTTTC. Translated, it gives CASSLERSGANVLTF.